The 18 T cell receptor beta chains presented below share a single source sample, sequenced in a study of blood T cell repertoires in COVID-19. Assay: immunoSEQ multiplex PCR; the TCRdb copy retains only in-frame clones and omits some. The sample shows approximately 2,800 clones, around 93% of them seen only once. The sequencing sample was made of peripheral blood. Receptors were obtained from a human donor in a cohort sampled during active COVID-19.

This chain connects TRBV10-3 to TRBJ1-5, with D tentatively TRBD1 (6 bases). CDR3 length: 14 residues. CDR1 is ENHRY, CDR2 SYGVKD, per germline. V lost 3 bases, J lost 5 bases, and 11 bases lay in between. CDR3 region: CAISDGAGDQPQHF. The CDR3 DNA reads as TGTGCCATCAGTGATGGGGCAGGGGATCAGCCCCAGCATTTT.

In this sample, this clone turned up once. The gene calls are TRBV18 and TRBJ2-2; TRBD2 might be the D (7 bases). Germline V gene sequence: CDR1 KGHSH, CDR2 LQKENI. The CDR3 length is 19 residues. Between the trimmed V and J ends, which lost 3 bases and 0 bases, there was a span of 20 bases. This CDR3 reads CASSPLGRGTPANTGELFF. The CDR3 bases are TGTGCCAGCTCACCTTTGGGGAGGGGGACACCAGCGAACACCGGGGAGCTGTTTTTT.

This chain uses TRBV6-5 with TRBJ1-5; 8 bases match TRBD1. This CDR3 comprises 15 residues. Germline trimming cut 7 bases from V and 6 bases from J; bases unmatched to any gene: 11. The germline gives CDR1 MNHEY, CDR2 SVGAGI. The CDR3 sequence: CASTSGQGVAQPQHF. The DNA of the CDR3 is TGTGCCAGCACCTCAGGACAGGGAGTAGCTCAGCCCCAGCATTTT.

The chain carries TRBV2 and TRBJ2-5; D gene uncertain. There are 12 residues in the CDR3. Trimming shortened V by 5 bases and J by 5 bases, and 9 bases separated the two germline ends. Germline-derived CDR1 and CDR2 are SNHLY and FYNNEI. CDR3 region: CASSSQMETQYF. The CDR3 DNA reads TGTGCCAGCAGTTCCCAGATGGAGACCCAGTACTTC.

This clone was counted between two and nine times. CDR3 nucleotide sequence: TGTGCCAGCAGCTCAGATTACTCTGGAAACACCATATATTTT. Its protein product is CASSSDYSGNTIYF. The rearrangement joins TRBV7-2 to TRBJ1-3, with D hard to call. The CDR3 runs 14 residues. The germline CDR1 and CDR2 sequences are SGHTA and FQGNSA. V lost 4 bases, J lost 0 bases, and 7 bases lay in between.

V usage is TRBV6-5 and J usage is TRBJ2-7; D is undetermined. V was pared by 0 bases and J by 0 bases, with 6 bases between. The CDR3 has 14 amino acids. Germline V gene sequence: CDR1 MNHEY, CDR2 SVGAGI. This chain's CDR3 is CASSYSRDSYEQYF. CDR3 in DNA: TGTGCCAGCAGTTACTCGAGAGACTCCTACGAGCAGTACTTC.

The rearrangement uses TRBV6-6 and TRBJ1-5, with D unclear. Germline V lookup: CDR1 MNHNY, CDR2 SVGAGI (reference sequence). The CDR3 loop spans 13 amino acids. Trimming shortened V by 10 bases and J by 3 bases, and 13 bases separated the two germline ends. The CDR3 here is CATIRDVNQPQHF. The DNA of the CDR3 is TGTGCCACCATCCGGGATGTCAATCAGCCCCAGCATTTT.

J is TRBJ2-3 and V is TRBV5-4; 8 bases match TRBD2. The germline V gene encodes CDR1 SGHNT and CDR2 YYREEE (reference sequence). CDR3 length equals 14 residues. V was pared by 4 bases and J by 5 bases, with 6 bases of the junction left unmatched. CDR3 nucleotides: TGTGCCAGCAGCCGGGGGGGAGATGTAGATACGCAGTATTTT. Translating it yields CASSRGGDVDTQYF.

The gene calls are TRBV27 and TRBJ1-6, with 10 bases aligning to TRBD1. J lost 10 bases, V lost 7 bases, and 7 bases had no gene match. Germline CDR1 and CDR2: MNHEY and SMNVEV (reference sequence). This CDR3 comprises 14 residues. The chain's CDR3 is CASTPTGGRSPLHF. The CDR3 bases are TGTGCCAGCACCCCGACAGGGGGCAGATCACCCCTCCACTTT.

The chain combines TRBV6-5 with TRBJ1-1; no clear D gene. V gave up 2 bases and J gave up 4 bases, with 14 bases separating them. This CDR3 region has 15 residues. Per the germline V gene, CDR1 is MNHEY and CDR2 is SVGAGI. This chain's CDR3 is CASSYQRGLSTEAFF. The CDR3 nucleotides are TGTGCCAGCAGTTACCAACGGGGTTTGAGCACTGAAGCTTTCTTT.

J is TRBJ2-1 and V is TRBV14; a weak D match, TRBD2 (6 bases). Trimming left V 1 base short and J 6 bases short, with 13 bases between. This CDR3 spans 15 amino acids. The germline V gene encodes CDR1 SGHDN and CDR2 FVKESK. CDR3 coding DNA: TGTGCCAGCAGCCAAGTTCGGGGGATGGTCAATGAGCAGTTCTTC. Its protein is CASSQVRGMVNEQFF. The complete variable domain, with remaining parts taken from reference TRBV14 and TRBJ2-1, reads EAGVTQFPSHSVIEKGQTVTLRCDPISGHDNLYWYRRVMGKEIKFLLHFVKESKQDESGMPNNRFLAERTGGTYSTLKVQPAELEDSGVYFCASSQVRGMVNEQFFGPGTRLTVL.

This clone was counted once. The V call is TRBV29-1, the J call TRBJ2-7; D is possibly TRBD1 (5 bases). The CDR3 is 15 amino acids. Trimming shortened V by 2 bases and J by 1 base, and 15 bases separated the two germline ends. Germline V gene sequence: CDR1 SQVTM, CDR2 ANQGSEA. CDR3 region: CSVEKGPVPSYEQYF. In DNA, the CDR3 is TGCAGCGTTGAAAAGGGGCCAGTACCATCCTACGAGCAGTACTTC.

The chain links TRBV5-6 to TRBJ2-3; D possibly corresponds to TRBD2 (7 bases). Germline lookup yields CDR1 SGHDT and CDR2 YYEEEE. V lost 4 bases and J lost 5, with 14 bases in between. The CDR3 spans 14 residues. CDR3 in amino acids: CASSRRGAGDTQYF. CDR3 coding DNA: TGTGCCAGCAGCCGTCGGGGGGCTGGAGATACGCAGTATTTT.

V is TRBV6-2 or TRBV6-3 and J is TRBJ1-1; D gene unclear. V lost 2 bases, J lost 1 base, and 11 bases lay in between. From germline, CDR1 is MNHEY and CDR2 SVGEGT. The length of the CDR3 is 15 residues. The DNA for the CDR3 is TGTGCCAGCAGTTACCCGTTGGGAGCGAACACTGAAGCTTTCTTT. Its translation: CASSYPLGANTEAFF.

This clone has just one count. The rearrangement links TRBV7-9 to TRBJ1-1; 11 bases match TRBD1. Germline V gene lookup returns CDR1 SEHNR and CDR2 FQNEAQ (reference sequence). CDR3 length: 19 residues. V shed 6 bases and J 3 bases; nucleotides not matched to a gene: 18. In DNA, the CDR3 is TGTGCCAGCAGTTTTTCCCCCGGGACAGGGGGGCGGTGGGACACTGAAGCTTTCTTT. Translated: CASSFSPGTGGRWDTEAFF.

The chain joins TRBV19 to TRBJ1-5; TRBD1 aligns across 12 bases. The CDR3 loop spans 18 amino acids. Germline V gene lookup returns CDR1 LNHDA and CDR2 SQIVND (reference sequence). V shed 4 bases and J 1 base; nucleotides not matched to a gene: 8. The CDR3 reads CASSTPGTGGVSNQPQHF. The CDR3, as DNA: TGTGCCAGTAGTACACCCGGGACAGGGGGCGTAAGCAATCAGCCCCAGCATTTT.

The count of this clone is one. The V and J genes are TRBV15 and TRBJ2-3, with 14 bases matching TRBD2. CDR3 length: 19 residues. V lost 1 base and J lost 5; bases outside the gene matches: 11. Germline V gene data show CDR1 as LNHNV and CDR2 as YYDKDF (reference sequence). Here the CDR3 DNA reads TGTGCCACCAGCAGAGCCCGACTAGCGGGGGGGCCTTTTCAAGATACGCAGTATTTT. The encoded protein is CATSRARLAGGPFQDTQYF.

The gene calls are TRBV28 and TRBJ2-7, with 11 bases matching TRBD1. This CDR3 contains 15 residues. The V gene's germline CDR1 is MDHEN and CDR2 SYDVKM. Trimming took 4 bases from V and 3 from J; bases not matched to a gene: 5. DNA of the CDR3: TGTGCCAGCAGTTCTGGGGGGACAGGGGGCTACGAGCAGTACTTC. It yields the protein CASSSGGTGGYEQYF.